These 6 T cell receptor beta chains share one sample of origin, sequenced in a study of T cell responses to AZD1222 COVID-19 vaccine (dated by TCRdb to the early 2020s). The library was made by the immunoSEQ multiplex PCR assay. In TCRdb, the immuneACCESS table is reduced to in-frame sequences with V and J assigned. These tables do not hold every clone; where another copy was compared, an unresolved V gene accounts for under half, and the others remain unexplained. The sample yields 65,000 to 85,000 clones; about 91% were counted once. Together, the top ten hold about 9% of the sample. The time point label, as the study defines it: about 28 days (+/-7) after the second vaccine dose. The sample's treatment or condition, from its label and the paper: meningococcal conjugate vaccine given as trial control. The source was peripheral blood, collected 28 days after the second dose of the MenACWY control vaccine. Receptor source: an adult who received the MenACWY meningococcal vaccine as a control.

This chain links TRBV10-3 with TRBJ1-2, with 10 positions matching TRBD1. Germline CDR1 reads ENHRY; CDR2 reads SYGVKD. This CDR3 spans 12 amino acids. Trimming removed 11 bases from V and 6 bases from J; junction bases left unmatched: 6. CDR3 in DNA: TGTGCCCTCGGACAGGGGGAAGATGGCTACACCTTC. Translated, it gives CALGQGEDGYTF.

The V and J genes are TRBV18 and TRBJ1-2; D is unclear. The CDR3 covers 15 residues. Trimming pared 0 bases from V and 4 bases from J, leaving 12 bases between. CDR1 and CDR2 (germline): KGHSH, LQKENI. The DNA for the CDR3 is TGTGCCAGCTCACCACCGATAGACGGACGCTATGGCTACACCTTC. Its protein is CASSPPIDGRYGYTF.

The chain uses TRBV5-8 and TRBJ2-5, with TRBD2 matching 7 bases. Germline values: CDR1 SGHTS, CDR2 YDEGEE. After removal of 1 base from V and 0 bases from J, the junction contained 6 bases not matched to a gene. The CDR3 length is 16 residues. The CDR3 DNA reads as TGTGCCAGCAGCTTGATGGCGGGGGTGTACCAAGAGACCCAGTACTTC. As protein: CASSLMAGVYQETQYF.

This clone was counted between two and nine times. The CDR3 sequence: CASSLGLNEQFF. Written as DNA, the CDR3 is TGTGCCAGCAGTTTGGGGCTTAATGAGCAGTTCTTC. V gene TRBV12-3 or TRBV12-4 combines with J gene TRBJ2-1; weak D call: TRBD1 (5 bases). This CDR3 spans 12 amino acids. Trimming shortened V by 3 bases and J by 7 bases, and 7 bases separated the two germline ends.

The chain links TRBV11-3 to TRBJ2-2, with a tentative D call TRBD1 (5 bases). This CDR3 has 16 residues. Per germline, CDR1 SGHNT and CDR2 YENEEA. Trimming took 5 bases from V and 4 from J, leaving 17 bases between them. The CDR3 nucleotides are TGTGCCAGCAGCGGGGCGACAGCTCCGGGCACCGGGGAGCTGTTTTTT. Its protein is CASSGATAPGTGELFF. Variable domain in full (rest from reference TRBV11-3 and TRBJ2-2): EAGVVQSPRYKIIEKKQPVAFWCNPISGHNTLYWYLQNLGQGPELLIRYENEEAVDDSQLPKDRFSAERLKGVDSTLKIQPAELGDSAVYLCASSGATAPGTGELFFGEGSRLTVL.

The J gene is TRBJ2-3, the V gene TRBV7-2, with D perhaps TRBD1 (5 bases). Looked up from germline, CDR1 is SGHTA and CDR2 is FQGNSA. The V end lost 1 base, the J end lost 2 bases, and 7 bases lay between the germline ends. This CDR3 has 14 amino acids. CDR3 sequence reads: CASSLEGYTDTQYF. In DNA form, the CDR3 reads TGTGCCAGCAGCTTAGAGGGGTACACAGATACGCAGTATTTT.